A selection of T cell receptor beta chains follows, all from one sample in a study of T cells after yellow fever vaccination. From the 5' RACE reads, TCRdb called clonotypes with MiXCR, one entry per CDR3 protein. This table has 150,000 or so distinct CDR3 sequences, approximately 6.6% appearing once. This sample comprised CD4+ T cells sorted from PBMCs, obtained 10 days after the yellow fever booster vaccination. Every receptor here comes from a man aged 25-45 years who received the YFV17D yellow fever vaccine. CDR3s include the opening cysteine and the closing phenylalanine or tryptophan. D genes are given only for firm matches. Clone sizes are given selectively: once, few, many, or a class where the clone is expanded.

J gene	V gene	D gene	clone size	CDR3 DNA	CDR3 protein
TRBJ1-1	TRBV30	-	-	TGTGCCTGGAATCGTGACACTGAAGCTTTCTTT	CAWNRDTEAFF
TRBJ2-7	TRBV5-1	-	-	TGCGCCAGCAGCCACGGACGGAATGGGAACGAGCAGTACTTC	CASSHGRNGNEQYF
TRBJ2-2	TRBV5-1	TRBD2	few	TGCGCCAGCAGCTTGGTAGCGGGAGCGAACACCGGGGAGCTGTTTTTT	CASSLVAGANTGELFF
TRBJ2-7	TRBV5-1	-	few	TGCGCCAGCAGCTTGGCCACCGACAGAACCTACGAGCAGTACTTC	CASSLATDRTYEQYF
TRBJ2-2	TRBV5-1	-	many	TGCGCCAGCAGGGTCTTTAGGACACGACAGAACACCGGGGAGCTGTTTTTT	CASRVFRTRQNTGELFF
TRBJ2-1	TRBV10-2	TRBD2	few	TGCGCCAGCAGGGTAGCGGGAGGGCCGGGAAATGAGCAGTTCTTC	CASRVAGGPGNEQFF
TRBJ2-4	TRBV20-1	-	-	TGCAGTGCTAGAGCTGGGAGGTCCATAGCCAAAAACATTCAGTACTTC	CSARAGRSIAKNIQYF
TRBJ2-7	TRBV20-1	-	many	TGCAGTGCTGATACCGGGCCGAGGAACGAGCAGTACTTC	CSADTGPRNEQYF
TRBJ2-5	TRBV6-5	-	many	TGTGCCAGCAGTTACACCGGGACCCGGGAGACCCAGTACTTC	CASSYTGTRETQYF
TRBJ2-5	TRBV18	TRBD1	-	TGTGCCAGCTCACTGACAGGGGTTGGAGAGACCCAGTACTTC	CASSLTGVGETQYF
TRBJ2-7	TRBV27	-	many	TGTGCCAGCAGGACCGGCGTGGGGGAGCAGTACTTC	CASRTGVGEQYF
TRBJ2-3	TRBV5-8	-	many	TGTGCCAGCAGCCACCAGTCTGGGATAGATACGCAGTATTTT	CASSHQSGIDTQYF
TRBJ2-5	TRBV6-1	TRBD2	many	TGTGCCAGCACCGCCGTCGGACTAGTGGAAGAGACCCAGTACTTC	CASTAVGLVEETQYF
TRBJ2-7	TRBV5-1	-	many	TGCGCCAGCAGCTCGAAGGCCGGGGCCCTCTACGAGCAGTACTTC	CASSSKAGALYEQYF
TRBJ2-1	TRBV5-6	-	many	TGTGCCAGCAGCTTGATCTACCCTAATGAGCAGTTCTTC	CASSLIYPNEQFF
TRBJ1-1	TRBV9	-	-	TGTGCCAGCAGCGAGACAATGACAGGCGAAGCTTTCTTT	CASSETMTGEAFF
TRBJ2-3	TRBV7-3	-	many	TGTGCCAGCAGCTCCAAACAGGGTCCCACAGATACGCAGTATTTT	CASSSKQGPTDTQYF
TRBJ1-6	TRBV20-1	TRBD1	-	TGCAGTGTGCTTACGGGGACAGGGTACAATTCACCCCTCCACTTT	CSVLTGTGYNSPLHF
TRBJ1-2	TRBV5-5	-	-	TGTGCCAGCACCCGACAGGCTTCTAACTATGGCTACACCTTC	CASTRQASNYGYTF
TRBJ1-2	TRBV6-2/TRBV6-3	TRBD1	many	TGTGCCAGCAGCCGACAGGGAGAGCGTGGCTACACCTTC	CASSRQGERGYTF
TRBJ2-3	TRBV6-5	-	many	TGTGCCAGCAGGGGGACGTGGAGAGCCGGGAGTGTAGATACGCAGTATTTT	CASRGTWRAGSVDTQYF
TRBJ1-2	TRBV30	-	-	TGTGCCTGGACCGCCCGCTATGGCTACACCTTC	CAWTARYGYTF
TRBJ2-1	TRBV19	-	few	TGTGCCAGTAGTATAGGCCAGGGGTACAATGAGCAGTTCTTC	CASSIGQGYNEQFF
TRBJ1-5	TRBV11-1	-	-	TGTGCCAGCAGCTTAGTCGGAACGCTGTACAGCGAGGGCAATCAGCCCCAGCATTTT	CASSLVGTLYSEGNQPQHF
TRBJ2-1	TRBV7-2	-	-	TGTGCCAGCAGCTGGAGAAGGCCCAGTGATGAGCAGTTCTTC	CASSWRRPSDEQFF
TRBJ2-5	TRBV2	-	many	TGTGCCAGTCGGGGGGCCGGCGGGTATTCCCAAGAGACCCAGTACTTC	CASRGAGGYSQETQYF
TRBJ2-1	TRBV6-5	-	many	TGTGCCAGCAGTTACCGGCAGACCTACAATGAGCAGTTCTTC	CASSYRQTYNEQFF
TRBJ2-3	TRBV3-1	TRBD2	-	TGTGCCAGCTGCAAGCGGGGCCCTTGGACAGATACGCAGTATTTT	CASCKRGPWTDTQYF
TRBJ2-2	TRBV6-5	TRBD2	many	TGTGCCAGCAGTTACTTTTTAACGGGACTAGCGGGCACCGGGGAGCTGTTTTTT	CASSYFLTGLAGTGELFF
TRBJ1-4	TRBV29-1	-	many	TGCAGCGCCCTCGGGGCGATAGATGAAAAACTGTTTTTT	CSALGAIDEKLFF
TRBJ2-5	TRBV27	-	many	TGTGCCAGCAGTTTATCGAGGTTGGACCAGGAGACCCAGTACTTC	CASSLSRLDQETQYF
TRBJ2-2	TRBV5-1	-	many	TGCGCCAGCAGCTTGGCCAAAGGGTCCGGGGAGCTGTTTTTT	CASSLAKGSGELFF
TRBJ2-7	TRBV6-5	-	many	TGTGCCAGCACTTCTCGCGGGAACAGGGGATACGAGCAGTACTTC	CASTSRGNRGYEQYF
TRBJ2-1	TRBV20-1	-	-	TGCAGTGCTAGAGGGTGGGTAGACTTCCCCTCCTACAATGAGCAGTTCTTC	CSARGWVDFPSYNEQFF
TRBJ1-4	TRBV11-2	-	few	TGTGCCAGCAGCGCCAGGGGAACTAATGAAAAACTGTTTTTT	CASSARGTNEKLFF
TRBJ2-5	TRBV5-1	TRBD2	many	TGCGCCAGCAGCTTGGAGGCTAGCGGGAGTTGGGAGACCCAGTACTTC	CASSLEASGSWETQYF
TRBJ2-7	TRBV7-9	-	many	TGTGCCAGCAGCTTAGATTTCGGAAGCTCCTACGAGCAGTACTTC	CASSLDFGSSYEQYF
TRBJ1-2	TRBV12-3/TRBV12-4	-	many	TGTGCCAGCACCTCAGCTAACTATGGCTACACCTTC	CASTSANYGYTF
TRBJ2-3	TRBV20-1	-	many	TGCAGTGCGGACACTGGGAGGTCCACAGATACGCAGTATTTT	CSADTGRSTDTQYF
TRBJ2-7	TRBV7-2	-	few	TGTGCCAGCAGCTTAGTATCCCCAACCTACGAGCAGTACTTC	CASSLVSPTYEQYF
TRBJ2-7	TRBV29-1	TRBD1	many	TGCAGCGTGCTCAAACTGCGGGACAGGGCATACGAGCAGTACTTC	CSVLKLRDRAYEQYF
TRBJ2-1	TRBV15	TRBD2	many	TGTGCCACCAGCAGAGGTGGGACTAGCGGGAGAGGGAATGAGCAGTTCTTC	CATSRGGTSGRGNEQFF
TRBJ2-1	TRBV11-2	-	many	TGTGCCAGCAGCTTGTATGTAAGTAGCGGACCCTACAATGAGCAGTTCTTC	CASSLYVSSGPYNEQFF
TRBJ2-7	TRBV9	TRBD2	many	TGTGCCAGCAGCCCCGCGGCTAGCGGGAGCTACGAGCAGTACTTC	CASSPAASGSYEQYF
TRBJ2-7	TRBV12-3/TRBV12-4	TRBD1	many	TGTGCCAGCAGGGCCGGGACAGACTCCTACGAGCAGTACTTC	CASRAGTDSYEQYF
TRBJ2-1	TRBV6-5	TRBD2	-	TGTGCCAGCAGTTTCAAACAAGGATGGGGGGGCTCCTACAATGAGCAGTTCTTC	CASSFKQGWGGSYNEQFF
TRBJ2-1	TRBV18	TRBD2	few	TGTGCCAGCTCACCCCTCCTTAGCGGGAGCCCCTCCTACAATGAGCAGTTCTTC	CASSPLLSGSPSYNEQFF
TRBJ2-1	TRBV12-5	TRBD2	-	TGTGCTAGTGGTTTGGTAGGGCAGGGACCGTGCGAAGCGGGAGGGGTAGATGAGCAGTTCTTC	CASGLVGQGPCEAGGVDEQFF
TRBJ2-7	TRBV28	-	many	TGTGCCAGCACCCCCGCAGGGGTCCCCTCCTACGAGCAGTACTTC	CASTPAGVPSYEQYF
TRBJ1-1	TRBV29-1	-	-	TGCAGCGTTGACCGTGGGGGGAACACTGAAGCTTTCTTT	CSVDRGGNTEAFF
TRBJ2-5	TRBV29-1	-	many	TGCAGCGCCTCCAGAAGCCTACAAGAGACCCAGTACTTC	CSASRSLQETQYF